These 26 T cell receptor beta chains came from one sample sequenced in a study of blood T cell repertoires in COVID-19. The assay was immunoSEQ multiplex PCR, and TCRdb's table has in-frame clones only and misses some. In the table there are tens of thousands of clones, more than 85% of which are singletons. Sequencing was done on a sample of peripheral blood. Every receptor here comes from a human donor in a cohort sampled during active COVID-19.

V and J are TRBV19 and TRBJ2-2, with 7 bases lining up with TRBD1. V trimming: 6 bases; J trimming: 0 bases; junction bases outside the gene matches: 4. The CDR3 has 15 amino acids. Germline values: CDR1 LNHDA, CDR2 SQIVND (reference sequence). As DNA, the CDR3 is TGTGCCAGTAGCCGGGACAGAGCGAACACCGGGGAGCTGTTTTTT. Protein sequence: CASSRDRANTGELFF.

The chain employs TRBV7-3 and TRBJ2-1; perhaps TRBD1 as D (5 bases). Germline CDR1 SGHTA, CDR2 FQGTGA. V shed 2 bases and J shed 4 bases, with 12 bases lying between them. This CDR3 is 15 amino acids long. The CDR3 here is CASSLGGAVYNEQFF. The CDR3 DNA is TGTGCCAGCAGCTTAGGTGGGGCTGTATACAATGAGCAGTTCTTC.

This clone is a singleton in its sample. The V and J genes are TRBV5-1 and TRBJ1-1; no reliable D call. V lost 5 bases to trimming and J lost 4 bases, with 12 bases between them. The CDR3 has 13 residues. In germline, CDR1 is SGHRS, CDR2 YFSETQ. The CDR3 here is CASSFDPGTEAFF. In DNA form, the CDR3 reads TGCGCCAGCAGTTTTGACCCGGGCACTGAAGCTTTCTTT.

The chain is built from TRBV30 and TRBJ2-5, with D perhaps matching TRBD2 (6 bases). This CDR3 contains 13 residues. CDR1 GTSNPN and CDR2 SVGIG come from the germline V gene (reference sequence). V lost 4 bases and J 5 bases, leaving 14 bases between the germline ends. The chain's CDR3 is CAWNKEGRETQYF. CDR3 sequence (DNA): TGTGCCTGGAATAAGGAGGGCCGGGAGACCCAGTACTTC.

The V call is TRBV30, the J call TRBJ1-2, with 9 bases identical to TRBD1. Trimming removed 5 bases from V and 8 bases from J; junction bases left unmatched: 9. The CDR3 is 13 amino acids. Germline-derived CDR1 and CDR2 are GTSNPN and SVGIG (reference sequence). CDR3: CAWGTTGGHGYTF. The CDR3 nucleotides are TGTGCCTGGGGCACCACAGGGGGCCACGGCTACACCTTC. The complete variable domain, with remaining parts taken from reference TRBV30 and TRBJ1-2, reads SQTIHQWPATLVQPVGSPLSLECTVEGTSNPNLYWYRQAAGRGLQLLFYSVGIGQISSEVPQNLSASRPQDRQFILSSKKLLLSDSGFYLCAWGTTGGHGYTFGSGTRLTVV.

The V gene is TRBV5-4, the J gene TRBJ2-7, with 7 bases matching TRBD1. The germline V gene encodes CDR1 SGHNT and CDR2 YYREEE (reference sequence). V shed 4 bases, J shed 2 bases, and the junction held 9 bases outside the gene matches. CDR3 length equals 15 residues. CDR3 sequence reads: CASSVSGQLAYEQYF. In nucleotides, the CDR3 is TGTGCCAGCAGCGTATCGGGACAGCTCGCCTACGAGCAGTACTTC.

This clone was recorded only once. This rearrangement joins TRBV2 to TRBJ2-3; D uncertain. Trimming left V 0 bases short and J 1 base short, with 11 bases between. From germline, CDR1 is SNHLY and CDR2 FYNNEI. There are 16 residues in the CDR3. Here the CDR3 reads CASSEAQFEGTDTQYF. In nucleotides, the CDR3 is TGTGCCAGCAGTGAAGCCCAGTTCGAGGGCACAGATACGCAGTATTTT.

The chain employs TRBV11-3 and TRBJ2-3; D possibly corresponds to TRBD2 (6 bases). CDR1 and CDR2 (germline): SGHNT, YENEEA. This CDR3 has 14 residues. Trimming shortened V by 1 base and J by 4 bases, and 9 bases separated the two germline ends. The CDR3 reads CASSLASGADTQYF. The CDR3 DNA reads TGTGCCAGCAGCTTAGCTTCGGGGGCAGATACGCAGTATTTT.

The genes are TRBV7-2 and TRBJ2-7, with 8 nucleotides matching TRBD1. The J segment lost 3 bases and the V segment lost 5 bases, leaving 9 bases of the junction unmatched. Germline loops: CDR1 SGHTA, CDR2 FQGNSA. The CDR3 has 15 residues. The CDR3 DNA reads as TGTGCCAGCAGCGATCCGGGACAGGCGTACTACGAGCAGTACTTC. Its translation is CASSDPGQAYYEQYF.

This rearrangement joins TRBV9 to TRBJ1-1; D possibly corresponds to TRBD1 (5 bases). The length of the CDR3 is 15 residues. V lost 0 bases, J lost 1 base, and 10 bases lay in between. CDR1 and CDR2 (germline): SGDLS, YYNGEE. The CDR3 DNA is TGTGCCAGCAGCGTAGACCCAGGGTCGAACACTGAAGCTTTCTTT. It yields the protein CASSVDPGSNTEAFF.

The chain uses TRBV12-3 or TRBV12-4 and TRBJ2-7; D possibly corresponds to TRBD1 (5 bases). This CDR3 contains 13 residues. V lost 1 base and J 6 bases, leaving 10 bases between the germline ends. CDR3 in amino acids: CASSLGGVGEQYF. The CDR3 region has the DNA TGTGCCAGCAGTTTAGGGGGCGTCGGCGAGCAGTACTTC.

This sequence joins TRBV20-1 and TRBJ2-1; D gene unclear. The CDR3 has 12 amino acids. Germline CDR1 DFQATT, CDR2 SNEGSKA (reference sequence). The V gene lost 3 bases and the J gene lost 5 bases, with 8 bases spanning the gap. CDR3 residues: CSASSRNNEQFF. The CDR3 nucleotides read TGCAGTGCTAGTTCTAGAAACAATGAGCAGTTCTTC.

A single count supports this clone. J is TRBJ1-5 and V is TRBV15; tentative D call: TRBD1 (6 bases). This CDR3 is built from 17 residues. V was cut by 3 bases and J by 2 bases, with 17 bases left in between. CDR1 and CDR2 from the germline V gene are LNHNV and YYDKDF (reference sequence). In DNA form, the CDR3 reads TGTGCCACCAGCAGGACCCGGGGGGGCACGCGCAATCAGCCCCAGCATTTT. This sequence encodes CATSRTRGGTRNQPQHF.

V usage is TRBV5-1 and J usage is TRBJ1-3; 8 bases agree with TRBD1. This CDR3 spans 15 amino acids. Germline loops: CDR1 SGHRS, CDR2 YFSETQ. Germline trimming cut 4 bases from V and 4 bases from J; bases unmatched to any gene: 7. In nucleotides, the CDR3 is TGCGCCAGCAGCCTAGGACAGGGAGAGGGAAACACCATATATTTT. Residues: CASSLGQGEGNTIYF.

This chain joins TRBV27 and TRBJ2-7; 9 positions agree with TRBD1. V was clipped by 2 bases and J by 2 bases; unmatched bases: 4. CDR3 length equals 15 residues. Germline-derived CDR1 and CDR2 are MNHEY and SMNVEV (reference sequence). CDR3 protein: CASSLVGQGTYEQYF. The CDR3 DNA reads as TGTGCCAGCAGTTTAGTGGGACAGGGTACCTACGAGCAGTACTTC.

This sequence joins TRBV18 and TRBJ2-1; the D is unclear. Germline V CDR1 and CDR2: KGHSH, LQKENI. CDR3 length: 16 amino acids. Trimming shortened V by 0 bases and J by 0 bases, and 9 bases separated the two germline ends. The CDR3 region has the DNA TGTGCCAGCTCACCACCGGCTGGAGTCTCCTACAATGAGCAGTTCTTC. This gives the protein CASSPPAGVSYNEQFF.

This clone was seen a few times. The rearrangement joins TRBV4-3 to TRBJ2-1; 7 bases align to TRBD2. This CDR3 is built from 15 residues. CDR1 and CDR2 from the germline V gene are LGHNA and YSLEER. V lost 5 bases, J lost 5 bases, and 9 bases stayed unmatched. The CDR3 DNA is TGCGCCAGCAGCTCTCTAGCGGCAGTAAACAATGAGCAGTTCTTC. The encoded protein is CASSSLAAVNNEQFF.

The V call is TRBV19, the J call TRBJ2-1, with D tentatively TRBD2 (6 bases). V was trimmed by 5 bases and J by 4 bases, leaving 15 bases between them. The CDR3 has 15 amino acids. The germline gives CDR1 LNHDA, CDR2 SQIVND (reference sequence). The CDR3: CASSGAGSTYNEQFF. The CDR3 bases are TGTGCCAGTAGTGGGGCGGGGAGTACTTACAATGAGCAGTTCTTC.

The V call is TRBV6-2 or TRBV6-3, the J call TRBJ2-3; 7 bases match TRBD2. The V gene end was trimmed by 0 bases and the J gene end by 0 bases; junction bases not matched to a gene: 6. The CDR3 is 17 residues long. Per the germline V gene, CDR1 is MNHEY and CDR2 is SVGEGT. The CDR3 DNA is TGTGCCAGCAGTTACTCAATGGAGCGGGGAAGCACAGATACGCAGTATTTT. Its protein is CASSYSMERGSTDTQYF.

The chain has TRBV6-6 and TRBJ2-1; 10 bases line up with TRBD2. The CDR3 covers 15 residues. Per germline, CDR1 MNHNY and CDR2 SVGAGI (reference sequence). V lost 2 bases to trimming and J lost 6 bases; unmatched junction nucleotides: 4. DNA for the CDR3: TGTGCCAGCAGTTACAGGACTAGCGGCAGCAATGAGCAGTTCTTC. This translates into CASSYRTSGSNEQFF.

This clone was picked up a small number of times. The chain employs TRBV27 and TRBJ1-2; D may be TRBD1 (5 bases). Germline values: CDR1 MNHEY, CDR2 SMNVEV (reference sequence). This CDR3 region has 14 residues. The ends were cut back, 0 bases at V and 2 bases at J, with 7 bases in the middle. The chain's CDR3 is CASSLSGQNYGYTF. CDR3 in DNA: TGTGCCAGCAGTTTATCCGGACAAAACTATGGCTACACCTTC.

The genes are TRBV7-8 and TRBJ2-3; D is perhaps TRBD1 (6 bases). Trimming removed 2 bases from V and 4 bases from J, with 7 bases in between. The CDR3 totals 13 residues. Germline lookup yields CDR1 SGHVS and CDR2 FQNEAQ. The CDR3 protein is CASSLNRADTQYF. In nucleotides, the CDR3 is TGTGCCAGCAGCTTAAACAGGGCAGATACGCAGTATTTT. Together with reference TRBV7-8 and TRBJ2-3, the CDR3 gives the full variable domain: GAGVSQSPRYKVAKRGQDVALRCDPISGHVSLFWYQQALGQGPEFLTYFQNEAQLDKSGLPSDRFFAERPEGSVSTLKIQRTQQEDSAVYLCASSLNRADTQYFGPGTRLTVL.

The chain has TRBV12-2 and TRBJ2-7; the table calls TRBD1, which could not be checked here. TRBV12-2 is recorded as a pseudogene. The CDR3 sequence is 11 residues long. The DNA for the CDR3 is TGTGCAAGTCGCGACACCTACGAGCAGTACTTC. Protein: CASRDTYEQYF.

The chain carries TRBV30 and TRBJ2-4; a weak D match, TRBD1 (6 bases). Germline CDR1 GTSNPN, CDR2 SVGIG (reference sequence). Trimming pared 2 bases from V and 0 bases from J, leaving 14 bases between. The CDR3 is made up of 16 amino acids. CDR3 amino acids: CAWSSWDKLAKNIQYF. CDR3 DNA sequence: TGTGCCTGGAGTAGTTGGGACAAACTAGCCAAAAACATTCAGTACTTC.

The rearrangement joins TRBV5-1 to TRBJ2-2; 10 bases align to TRBD2. V lost 5 bases and J lost 5; bases outside the gene matches: 9. Looked up from germline, CDR1 is SGHRS and CDR2 is YFSETQ. This CDR3 region has 16 residues. In nucleotides, the CDR3 is TGCGCCAGCAGACCTTCTAGCGGGAGTTTTACCGGGGAGCTGTTTTTT. This codes for CASRPSSGSFTGELFF.

V and J are TRBV7-3 and TRBJ2-3, with TRBD1 matching over 12 bases. The CDR3 runs to 14 residues. Germline CDR1 reads SGHTA; CDR2 reads FQGTGA. V was pared by 8 bases and J by 4 bases, with 4 bases of the junction left unmatched. In nucleotides, the CDR3 is TGTGCCAGCTGGGGGACAGGGGGCGCAGATACGCAGTATTTT. This codes for CASWGTGGADTQYF.